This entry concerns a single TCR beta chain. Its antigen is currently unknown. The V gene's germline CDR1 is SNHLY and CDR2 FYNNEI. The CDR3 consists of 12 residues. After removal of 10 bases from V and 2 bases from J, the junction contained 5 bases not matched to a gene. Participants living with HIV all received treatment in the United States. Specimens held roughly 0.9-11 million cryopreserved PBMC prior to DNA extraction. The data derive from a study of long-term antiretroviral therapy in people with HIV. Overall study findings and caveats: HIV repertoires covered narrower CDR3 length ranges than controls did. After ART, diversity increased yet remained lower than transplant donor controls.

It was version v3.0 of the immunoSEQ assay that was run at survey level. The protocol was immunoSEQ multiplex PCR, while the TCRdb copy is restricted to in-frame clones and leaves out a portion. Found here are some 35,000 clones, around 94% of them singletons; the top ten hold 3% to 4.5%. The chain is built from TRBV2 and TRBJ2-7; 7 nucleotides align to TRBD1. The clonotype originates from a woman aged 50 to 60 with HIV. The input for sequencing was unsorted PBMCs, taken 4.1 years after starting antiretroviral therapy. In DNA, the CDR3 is TGTGCCATCGACAGGGTCGCCTACGAGCAGTACTTC. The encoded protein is CAIDRVAYEQYF.